This TCR beta chain was found in a study of CD8 T cells in ankylosing spondylitis. From the 5' RACE reads, TCRdb called clonotypes with MiXCR, one entry per CDR3 protein. The table lists 210,000 or so distinct CDR3 sequences, approximately 7.6% of them singletons. The germline gives CDR1 LGHDT, CDR2 YNNKEL (reference sequence). The CDR3 totals 14 residues. V lost 3 bases, J lost 3 bases, and 12 bases lay in between. This clonotype was counted ten times or more. What it binds is not known. Whole-study results and caveats: In the blood and synovial fluid of reactive arthritis, some motif variants had been previously reported.

The sample taken for sequencing was blood, either unsorted or a sorted T cell fraction (not recorded which). The chain links TRBV3-1 to TRBJ2-7; the D gene is possibly TRBD2 (5 bases). The receptor was derived from a female donor with ankylosing spondylitis or in good health (not recorded which). The CDR3 is CASSQGSVIYEQYF. CDR3 DNA sequence: TGTGCCAGCAGCCAGGGGAGCGTAATCTACGAGCAGTACTTC.